This is a list of T cell receptor beta chains from one sample in a study of control samples from healthy donors and cancer patients. TCRdb's table, derived via immunoSEQ multiplex PCR, lists solely in-frame clones and lacks some. The table has approximately 120,000 clones, approximately 92% seen once. Sequenced sample: PBMCs. The receptors were gathered from a man older than 75 with head and neck cancer. Both conserved end residues are part of each CDR3. Fields, in order: clone size, J gene, V gene, D gene, CDR3 DNA, CDR3 protein. A D gene is named only where the DNA matches it firmly. Clone size is given for some rows only: seen once, a few or many times, or a class if the clone is expanded.

clone size: -; J gene: TRBJ2-5; V gene: TRBV5-8; D gene: -; CDR3 DNA: TGTGCCAGCAGTTCTGACAGGTTCGGAGAGACCCAGTACTTC; CDR3 protein: CASSSDRFGETQYF
clone size: -; J gene: TRBJ1-5; V gene: TRBV12-3/TRBV12-4; D gene: -; CDR3 DNA: TGTGCCAGCCGGCAGAACAATCAGCCCCAGCATTTT; CDR3 protein: CASRQNNQPQHF
clone size: -; J gene: TRBJ1-5; V gene: TRBV21-1; D gene: -; CDR3 DNA: TGTGCCAGCAGCAAACCCCCGCAGGGAAAGGGTAGAGTCAATCAGCCCCAGCATTTT; CDR3 protein: CASSKPPQGKGRVNQPQHF
clone size: -; J gene: TRBJ1-1; V gene: TRBV10-1; D gene: -; CDR3 DNA: TGCGCCAGCAGTGAGGTACTGAACACTGAAGCTTTCTTT; CDR3 protein: CASSEVLNTEAFF
clone size: -; J gene: TRBJ2-7; V gene: TRBV30; D gene: -; CDR3 DNA: TGTGCCTGGAGTGTATTTCGGGTTAACTACGAGCAGTACTTC; CDR3 protein: CAWSVFRVNYEQYF
clone size: -; J gene: TRBJ1-2; V gene: TRBV5-4; D gene: TRBD1; CDR3 DNA: TGTGCCAGCACCGTACAGGGGGGAAACTATGGCTACACCTTC; CDR3 protein: CASTVQGGNYGYTF
clone size: -; J gene: TRBJ1-2; V gene: TRBV7-2; D gene: -; CDR3 DNA: TGTGCCAGCAGCTTAGTACAGGGCGGCTACACCTTC; CDR3 protein: CASSLVQGGYTF
clone size: -; J gene: TRBJ2-7; V gene: TRBV5-1; D gene: TRBD2; CDR3 DNA: TGCGCCAGCAGCTTCGGACTAGCGGGCGCACTCGCTGGCGAGCAGTACTTC; CDR3 protein: CASSFGLAGALAGEQYF
clone size: once; J gene: TRBJ2-5; V gene: TRBV7-9; D gene: TRBD2; CDR3 DNA: TGTGCCAGCATCCAAAAGGTGGCGGGGGGGCAAGAGACCCAGTACTTC; CDR3 protein: CASIQKVAGGQETQYF
clone size: -; J gene: TRBJ1-2; V gene: TRBV6-1; D gene: -; CDR3 DNA: TGTGCCAGCAGTGAAGTGGGGCGGCCACCTAACTATGGCTACACCTTC; CDR3 protein: CASSEVGRPPNYGYTF
clone size: -; J gene: TRBJ2-1; V gene: TRBV18; D gene: TRBD1; CDR3 DNA: TGTGCCAGCTCACCACCGTGGGAGACAGGGGGGAGCTCCTACAATGAGCAGTTCTTC; CDR3 protein: CASSPPWETGGSSYNEQFF
clone size: -; J gene: TRBJ2-7; V gene: TRBV2; D gene: TRBD2; CDR3 DNA: TGTGCCAGCACCCCCTCGGGGGGAGGTGAGCAGTACTTC; CDR3 protein: CASTPSGGGEQYF
clone size: once; J gene: TRBJ1-5; V gene: TRBV29-1; D gene: -; CDR3 DNA: TGCAGCGCCGGGCCCCCCCAGCATTTT; CDR3 protein: CSAGPPQHF
clone size: once; J gene: TRBJ2-1; V gene: TRBV4-1; D gene: -; CDR3 DNA: TGCGCCAGCAGCCAAGATGGCCGGGCCGGGGGATACAATGAGCAGTTCTTC; CDR3 protein: CASSQDGRAGGYNEQFF
clone size: -; J gene: TRBJ2-7; V gene: TRBV10-3; D gene: TRBD1; CDR3 DNA: TGTGCCATCAGTGGGACCCGGGACAGCCTTTCCTACGAGCAGTACTTC; CDR3 protein: CAISGTRDSLSYEQYF
clone size: -; J gene: TRBJ2-7; V gene: TRBV2; D gene: TRBD2; CDR3 DNA: TGTGCCAGCAGTCCCCGCGTTAGCGGGATTTCCTACGAGCAGTACTTC; CDR3 protein: CASSPRVSGISYEQYF
clone size: -; J gene: TRBJ1-2; V gene: TRBV6-5; D gene: -; CDR3 DNA: TGTGCCAGCAGTAAGCAGGGATCCAACTATGGCTACACCTTC; CDR3 protein: CASSKQGSNYGYTF
clone size: once; J gene: TRBJ2-7; V gene: TRBV2; D gene: -; CDR3 DNA: TGTGCCAGCACCCTCGGGGGGACAGTCTACGAGCAGTACTTC; CDR3 protein: CASTLGGTVYEQYF
clone size: -; J gene: TRBJ1-4; V gene: TRBV5-4; D gene: -; CDR3 DNA: TGTGCCAGCAGCTCCCCAACGGTTAATGAAAAACTGTTTTTT; CDR3 protein: CASSSPTVNEKLFF
clone size: once; J gene: TRBJ2-7; V gene: TRBV29-1; D gene: TRBD1; CDR3 DNA: TGCAGCGTTGGGGGACAGGGTTTGCACGAGCAGTACTTC; CDR3 protein: CSVGGQGLHEQYF
clone size: -; J gene: TRBJ2-1; V gene: TRBV27; D gene: TRBD2; CDR3 DNA: TGTGCCAGCATCCCCATAATGGGACTAGGGCAGTCCAATGAGCAGTTCTTC; CDR3 protein: CASIPIMGLGQSNEQFF
clone size: -; J gene: TRBJ2-3; V gene: TRBV9; D gene: -; CDR3 DNA: TGTGCCAGCAGCATACTACCACGGGGAACGAGCACAGATACGCAGTATTTT; CDR3 protein: CASSILPRGTSTDTQYF
clone size: -; J gene: TRBJ1-2; V gene: TRBV14; D gene: TRBD1; CDR3 DNA: TGTGCCAGCAGCCAAGATCGACAGGGGTTCGCTGGCTACACCTTC; CDR3 protein: CASSQDRQGFAGYTF
clone size: -; J gene: TRBJ2-2; V gene: TRBV6-5; D gene: -; CDR3 DNA: TGTGCCAGCAGTTACCAACAGGCGAACACCGGGGAGCTGTTTTTT; CDR3 protein: CASSYQQANTGELFF
clone size: -; J gene: TRBJ2-1; V gene: TRBV5-4; D gene: -; CDR3 DNA: TGTGCCAGCAGCCCTACGCTTAACTCCTACAATGAGCAGTTCTTC; CDR3 protein: CASSPTLNSYNEQFF
clone size: -; J gene: TRBJ2-2; V gene: TRBV5-1; D gene: TRBD1; CDR3 DNA: TGCGCCAGCAGCGGGACAGGGTATAACACCGGGGAGCTGTTTTTT; CDR3 protein: CASSGTGYNTGELFF
clone size: -; J gene: TRBJ2-5; V gene: TRBV4-1; D gene: TRBD2; CDR3 DNA: TGCGCCAGCAGCTACAGCGGGGCCGCCCAAGAGACCCAGTACTTC; CDR3 protein: CASSYSGAAQETQYF
clone size: -; J gene: TRBJ1-1; V gene: TRBV7-2; D gene: TRBD1; CDR3 DNA: TGTGCCAGCAGCTTAGGTGCCAGGGGGGGCGCTTTCTTT; CDR3 protein: CASSLGARGGAFF
clone size: -; J gene: TRBJ2-4; V gene: TRBV19; D gene: -; CDR3 DNA: TGTGCCAGTTCCCACGGACGGGGAACCAAAAACATTCAGTACTTC; CDR3 protein: CASSHGRGTKNIQYF
clone size: -; J gene: TRBJ1-5; V gene: TRBV25-1; D gene: -; CDR3 DNA: TGTGCCAGCAGTGGACCCTATAGCAATCAGCCCCAGCATTTT; CDR3 protein: CASSGPYSNQPQHF
clone size: -; J gene: TRBJ2-5; V gene: TRBV5-1; D gene: -; CDR3 DNA: TGCGCCAGCAGCTTCACGGGGATTCGGGAGACCCAGTACTTC; CDR3 protein: CASSFTGIRETQYF
clone size: -; J gene: TRBJ2-1; V gene: TRBV2; D gene: TRBD1; CDR3 DNA: TGTGCCAGCACTCAGCCCGGGACAGGGGACGATGAGCAGTTCTTC; CDR3 protein: CASTQPGTGDDEQFF
clone size: -; J gene: TRBJ2-7; V gene: TRBV27; D gene: TRBD2; CDR3 DNA: TGTGCCAGCAGTTTATTTTCTAGCGGGAGGAAGAGCGAGCAGTACTTC; CDR3 protein: CASSLFSSGRKSEQYF
clone size: -; J gene: TRBJ1-2; V gene: TRBV29-1; D gene: -; CDR3 DNA: TGCAGCTCATCCGAAGCCTACACCTTC; CDR3 protein: CSSSEAYTF
clone size: -; J gene: TRBJ1-1; V gene: TRBV30; D gene: -; CDR3 DNA: TGTGCCTGGAGTGCCAGGGAGGTGAACACTGAAGCTTTCTTT; CDR3 protein: CAWSAREVNTEAFF
clone size: -; J gene: TRBJ2-1; V gene: TRBV11-2; D gene: TRBD1; CDR3 DNA: TGTGCCAGCAGGCCTCGGGACAGGGGGTATTACAATGAGCAGTTCTTC; CDR3 protein: CASRPRDRGYYNEQFF
clone size: -; J gene: TRBJ2-4; V gene: TRBV4-1; D gene: TRBD1; CDR3 DNA: TGCGCCAGCAGCCATCCAGGTGGGGACAGGGGGTATGACGGCAAAAACATTCAGTACTTC; CDR3 protein: CASSHPGGDRGYDGKNIQYF
clone size: few; J gene: TRBJ2-2; V gene: TRBV19; D gene: TRBD2; CDR3 DNA: TGTGCCAGTAGGGGGACTAGCCGGACCATCACCGGGGAGCTGTTTTTT; CDR3 protein: CASRGTSRTITGELFF
clone size: -; J gene: TRBJ1-6; V gene: TRBV2; D gene: TRBD1; CDR3 DNA: TGTGCCAGCAGTGAGCAGACAGGGACCTATAATTCACCCCTCCACTTT; CDR3 protein: CASSEQTGTYNSPLHF
clone size: -; J gene: TRBJ2-5; V gene: TRBV3-1/TRBV3-2; D gene: -; CDR3 DNA: TGTGCCAGCAGCCAGGAGCGGGAGACCCAGTACTTC; CDR3 protein: CASSQERETQYF
clone size: -; J gene: TRBJ2-1; V gene: TRBV5-1; D gene: TRBD2; CDR3 DNA: TGCGCCAGCAGCTTGGGCCCTAGCGGGAGTGATGAGCAGTTCTTC; CDR3 protein: CASSLGPSGSDEQFF
clone size: -; J gene: TRBJ2-2; V gene: TRBV30; D gene: -; CDR3 DNA: TGTGCCTGCCTCCCCGGGCTGGTCGTCACCGGGGAGCTGTTTTTT; CDR3 protein: CACLPGLVVTGELFF
clone size: -; J gene: TRBJ1-4; V gene: TRBV25-1; D gene: TRBD1; CDR3 DNA: TGTGCCAGCAGTGCCGGACAGGGGGCTGGGACTAATGAAAAACTGTTTTTT; CDR3 protein: CASSAGQGAGTNEKLFF
clone size: -; J gene: TRBJ1-3; V gene: TRBV7-9; D gene: -; CDR3 DNA: TGTGCCAGCTCCAGAGGCTCTGGAAACACCATATATTTT; CDR3 protein: CASSRGSGNTIYF
clone size: -; J gene: TRBJ2-5; V gene: TRBV2; D gene: -; CDR3 DNA: TGTGCCAGCAGTGAAGGGCCACCCGCCGCAGAGACCCAGTACTTC; CDR3 protein: CASSEGPPAAETQYF
clone size: -; J gene: TRBJ2-1; V gene: TRBV9; D gene: -; CDR3 DNA: TGTGCCAGCAGCGTAGCCCGCCTCGGTGAGCAGTTCTTC; CDR3 protein: CASSVARLGEQFF
clone size: -; J gene: TRBJ1-2; V gene: TRBV4-1; D gene: TRBD1; CDR3 DNA: TGCGCCAGCCGGCGGACAGGGGCCTATGGCTACACCTTC; CDR3 protein: CASRRTGAYGYTF
clone size: -; J gene: TRBJ2-7; V gene: TRBV29-1; D gene: -; CDR3 DNA: TGCAGCGTTGGTGGGACGAACATCCGTGAGCAGTACTTC; CDR3 protein: CSVGGTNIREQYF